This TCR beta chain was sequenced during a study of cytomegalovirus exposure and HLA in healthy donors. Study information: Among the approximately 410 genotyped donors, approximately 82% were placed in the Caucasian-associated ancestry cluster.

Amplification used 60 Vbeta primers and 13 Jbeta primers. Sequencing used immunoSEQ multiplex PCR; TCRdb keeps in-frame clones, though not all of them. The sample yields roughly 130,000 clones, about three quarters seen once. Germline lookup yields CDR1 LGHNA and CDR2 YNFKEQ. V was cut by 1 base and J by 7 bases, with 8 bases left in between. This CDR3 is 13 amino acids long. General observations from the study: Productive rates of about 90% or about 30% were seen for most TCR beta V segments in an earlier analysis. V- and J-gene trimming of TCR beta was linked (in a later analysis) to a missense DCLRE1C variant.

A remark on this clone: Its antigen is currently unknown.

The chain has TRBV4-2 and TRBJ2-1, with unresolved D. This TCR derives from a human donor in good health. The source material was PBMCs. The CDR3 region is CASSQVTENEQFF. CDR3 coding DNA: TGTGCCAGCAGCCAAGTCACGGAGAATGAGCAGTTCTTC.